These 9 T cell receptor beta chains came from one sample sequenced in a study of CD8 T cells in Susac syndrome. RNA in amounts of roughly 0.45 to 1 ug was reverse transcribed with random hexamers. MiXCR was run by TCRdb on the immunoSEQ multiplex PCR reads, yielding one entry per CDR3 protein. Of 120,000 to 150,000 distinct CDR3 sequences in the sample, approximately 93% were seen once. Sequencing input: CD4+ T cells from PBMCs. These receptors all come from a human donor in good health.

The chain carries TRBV3-1 and TRBJ1-2; TRBD1 matches 7 bases. The ends lost 4 bases at V and 2 bases at J; junction bases unmatched: 7. The germline CDR1 and CDR2 sequences are LGHDT and YNNKEL (reference sequence). This CDR3 contains 15 residues. DNA of the CDR3: TGTGCCAGCAGCCTAAGCGACAGGGCAAACTATGGCTACACCTTC. This codes for CASSLSDRANYGYTF.

The gene calls are TRBV29-1 and TRBJ2-2; D is ambiguous. In germline, CDR1 is SQVTM, CDR2 ANQGSEA. There are 14 residues in the CDR3. V lost 4 bases to trimming and J lost 4 bases, with 13 bases between them. In nucleotides, the CDR3 is TGCAGCGTTGTCTTGCAGCCCGGCACCGGGGAGCTGTTTTTT. Translated: CSVVLQPGTGELFF.

V usage is TRBV3-1 and J usage is TRBJ2-7; possible D gene TRBD2, 5 bases. V shed 1 base and J shed 6 bases, with 10 bases lying between them. The CDR3 is 13 amino acids. From germline, CDR1 is LGHDT and CDR2 YNNKEL (reference sequence). CDR3 sequence: CASSQGIGIEQYF. CDR3 in DNA: TGTGCCAGCAGCCAAGGTATCGGGATCGAGCAGTACTTC.

Only a few counts were recorded for this clonotype. The rearrangement uses TRBV20-1 and TRBJ2-7; TRBD1 aligns across 8 bases. V lost 4 bases, J lost 5 bases, and 4 bases stayed unmatched. Germline CDR1 reads DFQATT; CDR2 reads SNEGSKA (reference sequence). The CDR3 spans 12 residues. The CDR3 region is CSATGGKNEQYF. The CDR3 DNA reads TGCAGTGCTACAGGGGGCAAGAACGAGCAGTACTTC.

This clonotype was seen only once. The chain is built from TRBV30 and TRBJ2-3, with 15 bases aligning to TRBD2. With 2 bases clipped from V and 4 bases from J, the junction kept 7 bases outside the gene matches. CDR1 GTSNPN and CDR2 SVGIG come from the germline V gene (reference sequence). The CDR3 is 17 amino acids. CDR3 nucleotides: TGTGCCTGGAGTCCGGGCCGGACTAGCGGGAGGGCAGATACGCAGTATTTT. Its translation is CAWSPGRTSGRADTQYF.

This sequence joins TRBV20-1 and TRBJ2-2; 7 nucleotides line up with TRBD2. Germline CDR1 is DFQATT and CDR2 is SNEGSKA (reference sequence). The V gene end was trimmed by 0 bases and the J gene end by 7 bases; junction bases not matched to a gene: 11. CDR3 length equals 16 residues. CDR3: CSARDRGRGSNGELFF. The CDR3 nucleotides read TGCAGTGCTAGAGATCGCGGGAGAGGGTCCAACGGGGAGCTGTTTTTT.

This chain connects TRBV4-1 to TRBJ2-1; the D is unclear. Germline-derived CDR1 and CDR2 are MGHRA and YSYEKL. V was pared by 2 bases and J by 1 base, with 9 bases between. This CDR3 has 15 amino acids. CDR3 residues: CASSQLDGSYNEQFF. CDR3 DNA sequence: TGCGCCAGCAGCCAACTGGACGGGTCCTACAATGAGCAGTTCTTC.

The V call is TRBV5-1, the J call TRBJ2-3; no reliable D call. Germline lookup yields CDR1 SGHRS and CDR2 YFSETQ. The V end was cut by 2 bases, the J end by 2 bases, with 9 bases between. This CDR3 spans 14 amino acids. The CDR3 loop reads CASSFRAHTDTQYF. The CDR3 DNA follows: TGCGCCAGCAGCTTTAGGGCCCACACAGATACGCAGTATTTT.

The chain links TRBV5-1 to TRBJ2-7, with 8 bases aligning to TRBD2. The CDR3 spans 13 residues. J lost 7 bases, V lost 4 bases, and 7 bases had no gene match. The germline gives CDR1 SGHRS, CDR2 YFSETQ. The chain's CDR3 is CASSLFGGAEQYF. The DNA of the CDR3 is TGCGCCAGCAGCCTATTCGGGGGGGCAGAGCAGTACTTC.